This is a list of T cell receptor beta chains from one sample in a study of cytomegalovirus exposure and HLA in healthy donors. Clones were read by immunoSEQ multiplex PCR, and TCRdb kept only the in-frame ones, dropping some. The data show 65,000 or so clones, 70% to 80% seen once. The source material was PBMCs. The receptor source for this set is a girl aged 10 to 17 in good health and CMV-seropositive. CDR3s include the opening cysteine and the closing phenylalanine or tryptophan. D genes are given only for firm matches. Size is stated for part of the rows, as once, few or many counts, or as a class when the clone is expanded.

>TRBV6-6|TRBJ1-5|few|NA
CASSLPSTAGGQPQHF
TGTGCCAGCAGTCTGCCATCGACAGCCGGGGGTCAGCCCCAGCATTTT
>TRBV30|TRBJ2-4|NA|TRBD2
CAWSFYILSGRATKNIQYF
TGTGCCTGGAGTTTCTACATTTTAAGCGGGAGGGCCACCAAAAACATTCAGTACTTC
>TRBV6-1|TRBJ1-5|medium-sized|NA
CASSEAGHSNQPQHF
TGTGCCAGCAGTGAAGCGGGACATAGCAATCAGCCCCAGCATTTT
>TRBV4-2|TRBJ1-2|few|NA
CASSQELAGKGYTF
TGTGCCAGCAGCCAAGAACTGGCGGGTAAGGGCTACACCTTC
>TRBV7-2|TRBJ1-2|NA|TRBD1
CASSPRQGAYGYTF
TGTGCCAGCAGCCCCCGACAGGGGGCCTATGGCTACACCTTC
>TRBV7-2|TRBJ2-2|NA|NA
CASSPESAGELFF
TGTGCCAGCAGCCCCGAAAGCGCCGGGGAGCTGTTTTTT
>TRBV10-3|TRBJ2-1|NA|NA
CAISESSSTYNEQFF
TGTGCCATCAGTGAGTCCTCCTCTACCTACAATGAGCAGTTCTTC
>TRBV6-5|TRBJ1-1|NA|NA
CASSTQGGFLQEAFF
TGTGCCAGCAGTACCCAAGGAGGTTTCCTACAGGAAGCTTTCTTT
>TRBV6-5|TRBJ1-5|NA|NA
CASSTKPGVGPQHF
TGTGCCAGCAGTACTAAACCAGGGGTAGGACCCCAGCATTTT
>TRBV14|TRBJ1-6|NA|NA
CASSLAREVSPLHF
TGTGCCAGCAGCCTTGCCAGGGAGGTCTCACCCCTCCACTTT
>TRBV9|TRBJ1-1|NA|NA
CASSASTPNTEAFF
TGTGCCAGCAGCGCCTCGACACCGAACACTGAAGCTTTCTTT